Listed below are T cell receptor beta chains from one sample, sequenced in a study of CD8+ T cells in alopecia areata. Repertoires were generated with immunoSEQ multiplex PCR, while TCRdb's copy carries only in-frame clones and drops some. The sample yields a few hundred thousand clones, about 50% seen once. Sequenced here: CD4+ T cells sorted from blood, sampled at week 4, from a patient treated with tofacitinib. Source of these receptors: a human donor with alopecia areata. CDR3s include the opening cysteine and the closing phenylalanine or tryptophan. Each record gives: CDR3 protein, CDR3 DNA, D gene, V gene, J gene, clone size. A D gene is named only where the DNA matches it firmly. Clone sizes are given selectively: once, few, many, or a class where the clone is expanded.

cdr3_aa: CASSPGQSFNQPQHF
cdr3_nt: TGTGCCAGCAGCCCGGGACAGAGCTTCAATCAGCCCCAGCATTTT
d_call: TRBD1
v_call: TRBV7-2
j_call: TRBJ1-5
clone_size: .

cdr3_aa: CAWSEWQSEQFF
cdr3_nt: TGTGCCTGGAGTGAGTGGCAGAGTGAGCAGTTCTTC
d_call: .
v_call: TRBV30
j_call: TRBJ2-1
clone_size: .

cdr3_aa: CSVVNGASGTDTQYF
cdr3_nt: TGCAGCGTTGTAAACGGCGCCAGCGGCACAGATACGCAGTATTTT
d_call: .
v_call: TRBV29-1
j_call: TRBJ2-3
clone_size: few

cdr3_aa: CASSQDSATSRTGANVLTF
cdr3_nt: TGCGCCAGCAGCCAAGATTCGGCGACTAGTCGCACTGGGGCCAACGTCCTGACTTTC
d_call: .
v_call: TRBV4-3
j_call: TRBJ2-6
clone_size: .

cdr3_aa: CSAARDRGRDGYTF
cdr3_nt: TGCAGCGCCGCCCGGGACAGGGGGCGTGATGGCTACACCTTC
d_call: TRBD1
v_call: TRBV29-1
j_call: TRBJ1-2
clone_size: few

cdr3_aa: CASSQTQGAFF
cdr3_nt: TGTGCCAGCAGCCAGACTCAGGGCGCTTTCTTT
d_call: .
v_call: TRBV11-2
j_call: TRBJ1-1
clone_size: .

cdr3_aa: CASSPPGLNIQYF
cdr3_nt: TGTGCCAGCTCACCACCGGGACTAAACATTCAGTACTTC
d_call: .
v_call: TRBV18
j_call: TRBJ2-4
clone_size: few

cdr3_aa: CASSRSTDTQYF
cdr3_nt: TGCGCCAGCAGCCGGAGCACAGATACGCAGTATTTT
d_call: .
v_call: TRBV4-1
j_call: TRBJ2-3
clone_size: .

cdr3_aa: CAWNQDRNVDGYTF
cdr3_nt: TGTGCCTGGAATCAAGACAGGAACGTAGATGGCTACACCTTC
d_call: .
v_call: TRBV30
j_call: TRBJ1-2
clone_size: .

cdr3_aa: CASSVRQGIQETQYF
cdr3_nt: TGTGCCAGCAGCGTAAGACAGGGGATACAAGAGACCCAGTACTTC
d_call: TRBD1
v_call: TRBV9
j_call: TRBJ2-5
clone_size: once

cdr3_aa: CASRRDYGGTDTQYF
cdr3_nt: TGTGCCAGCAGACGAGATTATGGGGGCACAGATACGCAGTATTTT
d_call: .
v_call: TRBV6-5
j_call: TRBJ2-3
clone_size: .

cdr3_aa: CASSEKTNTEAFF
cdr3_nt: TGTGCCAGCAGTGAAAAGACGAACACTGAAGCTTTCTTT
d_call: .
v_call: TRBV6-4
j_call: TRBJ1-1
clone_size: .

cdr3_aa: CSAAPRGEDYGYTF
cdr3_nt: TGCAGCGCCGCTCCCCGGGGAGAGGACTATGGCTACACCTTC
d_call: .
v_call: TRBV29-1
j_call: TRBJ1-2
clone_size: .

cdr3_aa: CASSLSGSSYEQYF
cdr3_nt: TGTGCCAGCAGTTTATCCGGGAGCTCCTACGAGCAGTACTTC
d_call: .
v_call: TRBV27
j_call: TRBJ2-7
clone_size: .

cdr3_aa: CASSLGSGGQDEQYF
cdr3_nt: TGCGCCAGCAGCTTGGGGAGCGGGGGGCAGGACGAGCAGTACTTC
d_call: TRBD2
v_call: TRBV5-1
j_call: TRBJ2-7
clone_size: .

cdr3_aa: CASSPGAGRDYNEQFF
cdr3_nt: TGCGCCAGCAGCCCGGGTGCGGGACGAGACTACAATGAGCAGTTCTTC
d_call: .
v_call: TRBV5-1
j_call: TRBJ2-1
clone_size: .

cdr3_aa: CATSRVSGYPDTQYF
cdr3_nt: TGTGCCACCAGCAGAGTGTCAGGTTATCCAGATACGCAGTATTTT
d_call: .
v_call: TRBV15
j_call: TRBJ2-3
clone_size: few

cdr3_aa: CASSQRQGQETQYF
cdr3_nt: TGTGCCAGTAGCCAGAGACAGGGCCAAGAGACCCAGTACTTC
d_call: TRBD1
v_call: TRBV19
j_call: TRBJ2-5
clone_size: few

cdr3_aa: CASSIEPSEQYF
cdr3_nt: TGTGCCAGTAGTATTGAACCGTCCGAGCAGTACTTC
d_call: .
v_call: TRBV19
j_call: TRBJ2-7
clone_size: .

cdr3_aa: CAWSSTGTGEKLFF
cdr3_nt: TGTGCCTGGAGTTCGACAGGGACAGGGGAAAAACTGTTTTTT
d_call: TRBD1
v_call: TRBV30
j_call: TRBJ1-4
clone_size: .

cdr3_aa: CASSSGRLNTEAFF
cdr3_nt: TGCGCCAGCAGCTCGGGACGGCTGAACACTGAAGCTTTCTTT
d_call: .
v_call: TRBV5-1
j_call: TRBJ1-1
clone_size: .

cdr3_aa: CASGLFLTGLSSSYNEQFF
cdr3_nt: TGTGCTAGTGGTTTGTTCCTAACCGGACTCTCGAGCTCCTACAATGAGCAGTTCTTC
d_call: .
v_call: TRBV12-5
j_call: TRBJ2-1
clone_size: many

cdr3_aa: CASSQEQGAVNSPLHF
cdr3_nt: TGCGCCAGCAGCCAAGAACAGGGGGCAGTTAATTCACCCCTCCACTTT
d_call: TRBD1
v_call: TRBV4-3
j_call: TRBJ1-6
clone_size: .

cdr3_aa: CASSRQPGDYGYTF
cdr3_nt: TGTGCCAGCAGCCGACAGCCCGGGGACTATGGCTACACCTTC
d_call: .
v_call: TRBV7-2
j_call: TRBJ1-2
clone_size: few

cdr3_aa: CASGWSGASTDTQYF
cdr3_nt: TGTGCCAGCGGCTGGAGCGGGGCGAGCACAGATACGCAGTATTTT
d_call: TRBD2
v_call: TRBV9
j_call: TRBJ2-3
clone_size: few

cdr3_aa: CASSKTSGVYEQYF
cdr3_nt: TGTGCCAGCAGCAAGACTAGCGGGGTTTACGAGCAGTACTTC
d_call: TRBD2
v_call: TRBV7-2
j_call: TRBJ2-7
clone_size: few

cdr3_aa: CSAFKSGTQYF
cdr3_nt: TGCAGTGCTTTTAAATCAGGGACGCAGTATTTT
d_call: .
v_call: TRBV20-1
j_call: TRBJ2-3
clone_size: .

cdr3_aa: CVSSEGSGANVLTF
cdr3_nt: TGTGTCAGCAGCGAGGGATCTGGGGCCAACGTCCTGACTTTC
d_call: .
v_call: TRBV9
j_call: TRBJ2-6
clone_size: .

cdr3_aa: CAQQTTTNEQFF
cdr3_nt: TGTGCCCAACAAACAACAACCAATGAGCAGTTCTTC
d_call: .
v_call: TRBV30
j_call: TRBJ2-1
clone_size: .

cdr3_aa: CASSLDHPGELFF
cdr3_nt: TGTGCCAGCAGCTTGGATCACCCCGGGGAGCTGTTTTTT
d_call: .
v_call: TRBV5-5
j_call: TRBJ2-2
clone_size: few

cdr3_aa: CSVGAGGTLQETQYF
cdr3_nt: TGCAGCGTTGGTGCGGGGGGGACGTTACAAGAGACCCAGTACTTC
d_call: TRBD2
v_call: TRBV29-1
j_call: TRBJ2-5
clone_size: .

cdr3_aa: CASSLGQPGDYEQYF
cdr3_nt: TGTGCCAGCAGCTTAGGGCAGCCAGGGGACTACGAGCAGTACTTC
d_call: .
v_call: TRBV5-4
j_call: TRBJ2-7
clone_size: few

cdr3_aa: CASSAGEGETQYF
cdr3_nt: TGTGCCAGCAGCGCCGGGGAGGGAGAGACCCAGTACTTC
d_call: TRBD2
v_call: TRBV7-7
j_call: TRBJ2-5
clone_size: once

cdr3_aa: CASSSRVSETQYF
cdr3_nt: TGTGCCAGCAGTTCAAGAGTCTCGGAGACCCAGTACTTC
d_call: .
v_call: TRBV6-6
j_call: TRBJ2-5
clone_size: .

cdr3_aa: CASSSTGTKFF
cdr3_nt: TGTGCCAGCAGTTCAACCGGGACCAAGTTCTTC
d_call: .
v_call: TRBV2
j_call: TRBJ2-1
clone_size: .

cdr3_aa: CSVVGRENIQYF
cdr3_nt: TGCAGCGTTGTTGGTCGGGAAAACATTCAGTACTTC
d_call: .
v_call: TRBV29-1
j_call: TRBJ2-4
clone_size: .

cdr3_aa: CAWSVLWGGGGYTF
cdr3_nt: TGTGCCTGGAGTGTACTTTGGGGAGGCGGTGGCTACACCTTC
d_call: .
v_call: TRBV30
j_call: TRBJ1-2
clone_size: few

cdr3_aa: CSRGPAGVEVGGYTF
cdr3_nt: TGCAGCCGAGGCCCCGCGGGGGTCGAAGTGGGAGGCTACACCTTC
d_call: .
v_call: TRBV29-1
j_call: TRBJ1-2
clone_size: .

cdr3_aa: CASRRFQETQYF
cdr3_nt: TGTGCCAGCAGGCGGTTCCAAGAGACCCAGTACTTC
d_call: .
v_call: TRBV6-5
j_call: TRBJ2-5
clone_size: .

cdr3_aa: CASSREADTQYF
cdr3_nt: TGTGCCAGCAGTAGGGAGGCAGATACGCAGTATTTT
d_call: .
v_call: TRBV7-8
j_call: TRBJ2-3
clone_size: .

cdr3_aa: CASSQDLAGGLNEQFF
cdr3_nt: TGCGCCAGCAGCCAAGACCTAGCGGGGGGATTGAATGAGCAGTTCTTC
d_call: TRBD2
v_call: TRBV4-3
j_call: TRBJ2-1
clone_size: .

cdr3_aa: CASSQKGSGEQYF
cdr3_nt: TGTGCCAGCAGCCAGAAGGGTTCCGGCGAGCAGTACTTC
d_call: .
v_call: TRBV14
j_call: TRBJ2-7
clone_size: .

cdr3_aa: CASSLEGSNQPQHF
cdr3_nt: TGCGCCAGCAGCTTGGAGGGTAGCAATCAGCCCCAGCATTTT
d_call: .
v_call: TRBV5-1
j_call: TRBJ1-5
clone_size: .

cdr3_aa: CAWSVGTGFEAFF
cdr3_nt: TGTGCCTGGAGTGTCGGGACAGGGTTTGAAGCTTTCTTT
d_call: TRBD1
v_call: TRBV30
j_call: TRBJ1-1
clone_size: few

cdr3_aa: CASSADRGYGYTF
cdr3_nt: TGTGCCAGCAGCGCCGACAGGGGGTATGGCTACACCTTC
d_call: TRBD1
v_call: TRBV13
j_call: TRBJ1-2
clone_size: .

cdr3_aa: CAGTRQETQYF
cdr3_nt: TGTGCCGGGACACGCCAAGAGACCCAGTACTTC
d_call: .
v_call: TRBV30
j_call: TRBJ2-5
clone_size: once

cdr3_aa: CASTQASGGAGEQFF
cdr3_nt: TGCGCCAGCACCCAAGCGAGCGGGGGGGCCGGAGAGCAGTTCTTC
d_call: TRBD2
v_call: TRBV5-1
j_call: TRBJ2-1
clone_size: few

cdr3_aa: CASSVQVNTEAFF
cdr3_nt: TGTGCCAGCAGTGTGCAAGTGAACACTGAAGCTTTCTTT
d_call: .
v_call: TRBV2
j_call: TRBJ1-1
clone_size: .

cdr3_aa: CARGGEAFF
cdr3_nt: TGTGCCAGAGGAGGGGAGGCTTTCTTT
d_call: .
v_call: TRBV6-6
j_call: TRBJ1-1
clone_size: .

cdr3_aa: CASSSVRSSYNSPLHF
cdr3_nt: TGTGCCAGCAGTTCCGTCAGGAGCTCCTATAATTCACCCCTCCACTTT
d_call: .
v_call: TRBV27
j_call: TRBJ1-6
clone_size: .

cdr3_aa: CASSEHLGQAPNQPQHF
cdr3_nt: TGTGCCAGCAGTGAGCATTTGGGACAGGCGCCCAATCAGCCCCAGCATTTT
d_call: TRBD1
v_call: TRBV6-1
j_call: TRBJ1-5
clone_size: .

cdr3_aa: CASSHRLTGYTF
cdr3_nt: TGTGCCAGCAGCCATAGGCTGACGGGCTACACCTTC
d_call: .
v_call: TRBV13
j_call: TRBJ1-2
clone_size: .

cdr3_aa: CSVEEGITEAFF
cdr3_nt: TGCAGCGTTGAAGAGGGTATAACTGAAGCTTTCTTT
d_call: .
v_call: TRBV29-1
j_call: TRBJ1-1
clone_size: .

cdr3_aa: CSVQSGPYEQYF
cdr3_nt: TGCAGCGTTCAGTCGGGGCCCTACGAGCAGTACTTC
d_call: .
v_call: TRBV29-1
j_call: TRBJ2-7
clone_size: .

cdr3_aa: CASVQEDTEAFF
cdr3_nt: TGTGCCAGCGTTCAGGAGGACACTGAAGCTTTCTTT
d_call: .
v_call: TRBV2
j_call: TRBJ1-1
clone_size: few

cdr3_aa: CASSDQSTDTQYF
cdr3_nt: TGTGCCAGCAGTGACCAGTCCACAGATACGCAGTATTTT
d_call: .
v_call: TRBV6-1
j_call: TRBJ2-3
clone_size: .

cdr3_aa: CAWSVRGGAQFF
cdr3_nt: TGTGCCTGGAGTGTACGTGGGGGGGCTCAGTTCTTC
d_call: .
v_call: TRBV30
j_call: TRBJ2-1
clone_size: .

cdr3_aa: CASSFQGGGTEAFF
cdr3_nt: TGCGCCAGCAGCTTTCAGGGCGGGGGCACTGAAGCTTTCTTT
d_call: .
v_call: TRBV5-1
j_call: TRBJ1-1
clone_size: few

cdr3_aa: CSVFGVVNTEAFF
cdr3_nt: TGCAGCGTTTTTGGAGTCGTGAACACTGAAGCTTTCTTT
d_call: .
v_call: TRBV29-1
j_call: TRBJ1-1
clone_size: .